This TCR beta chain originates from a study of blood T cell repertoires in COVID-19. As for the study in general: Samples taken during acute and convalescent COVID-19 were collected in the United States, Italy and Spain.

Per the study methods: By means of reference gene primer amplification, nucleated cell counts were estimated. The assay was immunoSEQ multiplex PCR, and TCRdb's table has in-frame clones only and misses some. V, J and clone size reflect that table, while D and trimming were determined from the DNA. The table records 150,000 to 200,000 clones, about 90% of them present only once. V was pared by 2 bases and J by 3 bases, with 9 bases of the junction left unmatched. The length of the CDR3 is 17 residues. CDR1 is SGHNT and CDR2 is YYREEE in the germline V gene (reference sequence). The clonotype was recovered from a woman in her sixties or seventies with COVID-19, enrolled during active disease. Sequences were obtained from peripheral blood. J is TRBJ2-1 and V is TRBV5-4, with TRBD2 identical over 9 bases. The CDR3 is CASSFEPLAGVYNEQFF. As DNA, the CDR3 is TGTGCCAGCAGCTTTGAGCCCTTAGCGGGAGTCTACAATGAGCAGTTCTTC.